In its sample, the clone carrying this TCR beta chain was seen many times. What it binds is unknown. The sample holds other DNA sequences that translate to the same CDR3. All patients reached thyroid surgery having received no treatment beforehand. This CDR3 is built from 14 residues. V was pared by 4 bases and J by 6 bases, with 14 bases between. CDR1 is SGHNT, CDR2 YYREEE, per germline (reference sequence). This sample stems from a study of metastatic and nonmetastatic thyroid tumors. Turning to the study itself: Repertoire comparisons spanned blood and tumor or nodule tissue from malignant and benign thyroid patients. General observations from the study: In blood and tumor, TCR beta diversity was reportedly significantly higher in malignant thyroid tumors than in benign nodules.

TCRdb used MiXCR to call clones anew from the PCR reads. The repertoire holds 20,000 to 25,000 clones, with about a quarter as singletons. The TCR comes from a female donor with papillary thyroid cancer or a benign thyroid nodule (not recorded which). Some clones in this sample may be carry-over from other donors' samples. This chain connects TRBV5-4 to TRBJ1-5, with a weak D call TRBD1 (5 bases). The sample taken for sequencing was tumor tissue. CDR3 DNA sequence: TGTGCCAGCAGCCTTGGAGGGGCAGGTCAGCCCCAGCATTTT. Translating gives CASSLGGAGQPQHF.